In its sample, the clone carrying this T cell receptor (beta chain) was seen many times. These data belong to a study of regulatory T cells in long-lasting Graves disease. About the study: Less than 3 months of antithyroid drugs had been taken by newly diagnosed Graves' patients.

Through Arm-PCR of CDR3 regions and iRepertoire HTBI primers, TCR beta libraries were built. Using its own MiXCR run on the multiplex PCR reads, TCRdb lists one record per CDR3 protein. This table holds roughly 350,000 distinct CDR3 sequences, around 15% found once. CDR1 and CDR2 (germline): SGDLS, YYNGEE. The V end lost 4 bases, the J end lost 8 bases, and 10 bases lay between the germline ends. The CDR3 totals 13 residues. Time point given: newly diagnosed GD, antithyroid drugs for less than 3 months. From RNA extracted from PBMCs, the TCR library was made. The same sample was also studied in work on T cells in Graves' hyperthyroidism and ophthalmopathy.

The chain carries TRBV9 and TRBJ1-6, with D hard to call. The input for sequencing was peripheral blood mononuclear cells (PBMCs), taken at new diagnosis, from a patient treated with antithyroid drugs. The TCR sequence derives from a man aged 35 to 55 with Graves disease. CDR3 region: CASSTQSYSPLHF. The CDR3, as DNA: TGTGCCAGCAGCACACAATCGTATTCACCCCTCCACTTT.